A selection of T cell receptor beta chains follows, all from one sample in a study of cytomegalovirus exposure and HLA in healthy donors. The assay was immunoSEQ multiplex PCR, and TCRdb's table has in-frame clones only and misses some. This sample's table reports some 84,000 clones. Material: PBMCs. The receptors stem from a man between 50 and 59 years old in good health and CMV-seronegative. The CDR3 runs from the conserved cysteine through the conserved F or W.

v_gene	len	j_gene	CDR3aa
TRBV6-5	12	TRBJ1-1	CASKRGATEAFF
TRBV11-2	14	TRBJ1-1	CASTETSANTEAFF
TRBV4-1	13	TRBJ1-1	CASSHGQNTEAFF
TRBV7-9	14	TRBJ1-2	CASSFLGGIGYYTF
TRBV9	14	TRBJ1-1	CASSVGQGSKAAFF
TRBV11-2	15	TRBJ2-7	CASSLALGTGYEQYF
TRBV18	12	TRBJ1-1	CASSPERGQAFF
TRBV7-3	13	TRBJ2-7	CASSSESGGEQYF
TRBV7-2	17	TRBJ2-1	CASSYPGQGAWGNEQFF
TRBV30	11	TRBJ1-2	CAWSVGQLETF
TRBV6-1	14	TRBJ1-2	CASSRQGADYGYTF
TRBV7-2	17	TRBJ2-3	CASSSRWASGVSDTQYF
TRBV9	15	TRBJ2-5	CASSEGGGGQETQYF
TRBV29-1	15	TRBJ2-7	CSVEGWTGASYEQYF